The 12 T cell receptor beta chains below all came from one sample that was sequenced in a study of blood T cell repertoires in COVID-19. TCRdb's copy holds only in-frame clones and misses some; the assay was immunoSEQ multiplex PCR. The table includes over 150,000 clones, 80% to 90% detected once. The source material was peripheral blood. Receptor source: a woman of 80 years or more with COVID-19, enrolled during active disease.

The chain employs TRBV7-9 and TRBJ2-2; 7 nucleotides match TRBD1. Germline V CDR1 and CDR2: SEHNR, FQNEAQ (reference sequence). This CDR3 comprises 14 residues. V lost 6 bases to trimming and J lost 5 bases; unmatched junction nucleotides: 6. CDR3 nucleotide sequence: TGTGCCAGCAGAACAGGGGTATGGACCGGGGAGCTGTTTTTT. The encoded protein is CASRTGVWTGELFF.

The chain joins TRBV6-5 to TRBJ1-2; a weak D match, TRBD1 (5 bases). The CDR3 contains 13 residues. V was pared by 3 bases and J by 4 bases, with 9 bases between. CDR1 MNHEY and CDR2 SVGAGI come from the germline V gene. CDR3 protein: CASSYQGSYGYTF. CDR3 DNA: TGTGCCAGCAGTTATCAGGGTAGCTATGGCTACACCTTC.

The rearrangement links TRBV20-1 to TRBJ2-7; 7 nucleotides align to TRBD1. Trimming took 5 bases from V and 5 from J; bases not matched to a gene: 3. This CDR3 has 11 residues. Germline assignment: CDR1 DFQATT and CDR2 SNEGSKA (reference sequence). This CDR3 reads CSASQGNEQYF. Written as DNA, the CDR3 is TGCAGTGCTTCACAGGGGAACGAGCAGTACTTC.

The rearrangement joins TRBV7-2 to TRBJ2-5; TRBD2 agrees at 8 bases. In germline, CDR1 is SGHTA, CDR2 FQGNSA. The CDR3 is 14 residues long. V gave up 5 bases and J gave up 4 bases; unmatched junction bases: 6. For the CDR3, the DNA is TGTGCCAGCAGCCCTAATCGGGGGGGAGAGACCCAGTACTTC. It is translated as CASSPNRGGETQYF.

In this sample, this clone turned up once. The chain couples TRBV15 to TRBJ2-1, with D possibly matching TRBD2 (6 bases). CDR1 and CDR2 from the germline V gene are LNHNV and YYDKDF (reference sequence). This CDR3 is built from 16 residues. Trimming removed 5 bases from V and 0 bases from J, with 14 bases in between. The CDR3 loop reads CATSPLGGGSYNEQFF. In nucleotides, the CDR3 is TGTGCCACCAGCCCCTTGGGGGGAGGCTCCTACAATGAGCAGTTCTTC.

The chain uses TRBV5-1 and TRBJ1-4; D is uncertain. Trimming took 7 bases from V and 7 from J, leaving 14 bases between them. Per germline, CDR1 SGHRS and CDR2 YFSETQ. The CDR3 contains 13 residues. CDR3 sequence (DNA): TGCGCCAGCGGAGCTCTCACAACTGAAAAACTGTTTTTT. This gives the protein CASGALTTEKLFF.

The chain links TRBV10-1 to TRBJ2-1; 14 nucleotides match TRBD2. The germline V gene has CDR1 WNHNN and CDR2 SYGVQD (reference sequence). The CDR3 has 18 residues. J lost 0 bases, V lost 4 bases, and 5 bases had no gene match. CDR3 bases: TGCGCCAGCAGTGTCGGACTAGCGGGAGGAAGCTCCTACAATGAGCAGTTCTTC. Translation gives CASSVGLAGGSSYNEQFF.

The V call is TRBV5-6, the J call TRBJ1-6; D is perhaps TRBD1 (6 bases). The CDR3 sequence is 16 residues long. CDR1 and CDR2 from the germline V gene are SGHDT and YYEEEE. Between the trimmed V and J ends, which lost 2 bases and 2 bases, there was a span of 11 bases. The CDR3 DNA sequence: TGTGCCAGCAGCTTCTCGGACAGACCCTATAATTCACCCCTCCACTTT. Its protein is CASSFSDRPYNSPLHF.

J is TRBJ1-1 and V is TRBV9; D remains ambiguous. Germline values: CDR1 SGDLS, CDR2 YYNGEE. The CDR3 is made up of 14 amino acids. V lost 6 bases and J 0 bases, leaving 12 bases between the germline ends. The CDR3 spells CASTSVSLNTEAFF. In DNA form, the CDR3 reads TGTGCCAGCACCTCTGTAAGCTTGAACACTGAAGCTTTCTTT.

This chain links TRBV18 with TRBJ1-6; 11 bases are a match to TRBD1. This CDR3 is 17 amino acids long. V trimming: 3 bases; J trimming: 7 bases; junction bases outside the gene matches: 8. Per germline, CDR1 KGHSH and CDR2 LQKENI. The CDR3 DNA reads TGTGCCAGCTCACCCTCTTTCGGGACAGGGGGAAATTCACCCCTCCACTTT. Protein product: CASSPSFGTGGNSPLHF.

This clone was observed a handful of times. The rearrangement uses TRBV5-5 and TRBJ1-4; D is unclear. Germline V CDR1 and CDR2: SGHKS, YYEKEE (reference sequence). V shed 0 bases and J shed 0 bases, with 6 bases lying between them. CDR3 length: 15 amino acids. CDR3 protein: CASSLVWPTNEKLFF. CDR3 DNA: TGTGCCAGCAGCTTGGTTTGGCCAACTAATGAAAAACTGTTTTTT. The entire variable domain, with the rest obtained from reference TRBV5-5 and TRBJ1-4, is as follows: DAGVTQSPTHLIKTRGQQVTLRCSPISGHKSVSWYQQVLGQGPQFIFQYYEKEERGRGNFPDRFSARQFPNYSSELNVNALLLGDSALYLCASSLVWPTNEKLFFGSGTQLSVL.

This clone has a handful of counts. V usage is TRBV9 and J usage is TRBJ2-1; 14 bases fit TRBD2. Looked up from germline, CDR1 is SGDLS and CDR2 is YYNGEE. The V gene end was trimmed by 0 bases and the J gene end by 3 bases; junction bases not matched to a gene: 5. CDR3 size: 18 residues. DNA for the CDR3: TGTGCCAGCAGCGTAGGGGGACTAGCGGGAGATTTCTACAATGAGCAGTTCTTC. Protein sequence: CASSVGGLAGDFYNEQFF. The full variable domain, completed using reference TRBV9 and TRBJ2-1, is DSGVTQTPKHLITATGQRVTLRCSPRSGDLSVYWYQQSLDQGLQFLIQYYNGEERAKGNILERFSAQQFPDLHSELNLSSLELGDSALYFCASSVGGLAGDFYNEQFFGPGTRLTVL.